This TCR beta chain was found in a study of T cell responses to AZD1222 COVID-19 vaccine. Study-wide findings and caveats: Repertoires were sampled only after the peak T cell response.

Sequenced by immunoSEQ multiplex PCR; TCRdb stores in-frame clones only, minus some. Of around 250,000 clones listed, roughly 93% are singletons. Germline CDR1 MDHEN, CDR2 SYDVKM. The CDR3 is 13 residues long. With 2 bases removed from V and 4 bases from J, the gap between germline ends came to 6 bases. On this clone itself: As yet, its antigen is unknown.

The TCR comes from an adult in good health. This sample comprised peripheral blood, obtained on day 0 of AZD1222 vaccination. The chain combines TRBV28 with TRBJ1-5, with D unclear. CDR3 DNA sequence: TGTGCCAGCAGTTTAGACGGAAATCAGCCCCAGCATTTT. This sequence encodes CASSLDGNQPQHF.